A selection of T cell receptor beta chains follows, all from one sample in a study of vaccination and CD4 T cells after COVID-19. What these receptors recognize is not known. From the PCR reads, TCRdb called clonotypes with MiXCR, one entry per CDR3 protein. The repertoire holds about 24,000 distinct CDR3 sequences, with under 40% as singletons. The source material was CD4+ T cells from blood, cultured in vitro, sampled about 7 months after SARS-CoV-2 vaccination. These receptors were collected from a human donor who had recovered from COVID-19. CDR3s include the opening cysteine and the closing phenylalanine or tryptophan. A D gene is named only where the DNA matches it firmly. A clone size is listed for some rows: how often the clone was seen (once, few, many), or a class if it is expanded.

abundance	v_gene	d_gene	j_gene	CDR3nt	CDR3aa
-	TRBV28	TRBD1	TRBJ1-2	TGTGCCAGCAGGCTTCCGACAGGGATCTTGTCGGGCGGCTACACCTTC	CASRLPTGILSGGYTF
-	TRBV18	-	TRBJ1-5	TGTGCCAGCTCCCTGAATAATCAGCCCCAGCATTTT	CASSLNNQPQHF
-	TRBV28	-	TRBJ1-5	TGTGCCAGCAGTTTAAGGCTAGGGACCGGCCAGCCCCAGCATTTT	CASSLRLGTGQPQHF
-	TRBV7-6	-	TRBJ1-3	TGTGCCAGCAGCCCGAACGTGGCGGCCACCACCATATATTTT	CASSPNVAATTIYF
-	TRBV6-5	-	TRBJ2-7	TGTGCCAGCAGTTACTCGGGACGGGTGTACTTC	CASSYSGRVYF
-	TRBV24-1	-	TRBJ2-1	TGTGCCACCAGTGACCCGGACTATCGCGGTGAGCAGTTCTTC	CATSDPDYRGEQFF
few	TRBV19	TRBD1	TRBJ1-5	TGTGCCAGTAGTATCTGGCAGGGGGCGAGTCAGCCCCAGCATTTT	CASSIWQGASQPQHF
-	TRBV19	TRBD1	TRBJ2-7	TGTGCCAGTAGTACCGACAGGGTGTCCTACGAGCAGTACTTC	CASSTDRVSYEQYF
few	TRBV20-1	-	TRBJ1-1	TGCAGTGGCTACTTAGGGGGAGGGAACACTGAAGCTTTCTTT	CSGYLGGGNTEAFF
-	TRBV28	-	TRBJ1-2	TGTGCCAGCAGTTTATCCGGCGGGGGCTACACCTTC	CASSLSGGGYTF
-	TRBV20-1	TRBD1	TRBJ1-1	TGCAGTGCCGCCGGGACAGGGAACCAGGGCACTGAAGCTTTCTTT	CSAAGTGNQGTEAFF
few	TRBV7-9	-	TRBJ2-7	TGTGCCAGCAGCGAATCAAGGTACGAGCAGTACTTC	CASSESRYEQYF
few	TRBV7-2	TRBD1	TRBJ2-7	TGTGCCAGCAGCCCGGGACAGGGTTACGAGCAGTACTTC	CASSPGQGYEQYF
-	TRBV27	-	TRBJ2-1	TGTGCCAGCAGTACCAAAGCGGAAGAGGAGTTCTTC	CASSTKAEEEFF
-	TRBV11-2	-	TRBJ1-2	TGTGCCAGCAGCAGGGTGGACATAGCGCTTAACTATGGCTACACCTTC	CASSRVDIALNYGYTF